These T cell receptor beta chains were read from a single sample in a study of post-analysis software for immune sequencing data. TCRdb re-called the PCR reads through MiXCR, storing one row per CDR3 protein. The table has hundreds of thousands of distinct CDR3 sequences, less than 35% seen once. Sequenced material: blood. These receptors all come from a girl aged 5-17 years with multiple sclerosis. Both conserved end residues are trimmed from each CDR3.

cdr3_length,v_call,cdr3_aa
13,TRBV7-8,ASSLVYGTNYEQY
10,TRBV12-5,ASAGGEETQY
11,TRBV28,ASSFYGLYEQY
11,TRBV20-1,SAGLAKYNEQF
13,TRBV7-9,ASSAEDRANTKAF
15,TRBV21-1,ASSLRMGQGSPYEQY
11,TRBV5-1,ASSGFSRETQY
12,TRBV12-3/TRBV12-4,ASSFGTQNYGYT
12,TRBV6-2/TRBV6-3,ASSIHGIDNEQF
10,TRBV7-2,ASSTSRSQQY
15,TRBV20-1,SARRTSGGESYNEQF
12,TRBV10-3,AISEPKFQETQY
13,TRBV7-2,ASSLSSGRGETQY